This T cell receptor beta chain appears in the sequencing data of a study of blood T cell repertoires in COVID-19. Study-level background: Sources were T cells, B-cell-depleted T cells, or PBMCs; the material itself was cDNA or gDNA.

With 3 bases removed from V and 0 bases from J, the gap between germline ends came to 13 bases. Germline CDR1 and CDR2: SGHDT and YYEEEE. The length of the CDR3 is 17 residues. As processed by the authors: Amplified reference gene primers provided the basis for estimating nucleated cell counts. TCRdb keeps only in-frame clones here, not all; method: immunoSEQ multiplex PCR. From that table come the V and J calls and clone size; the DNA was used to work out D and trimming. The repertoire holds more than 95,000 clones, with nearly 90% as singletons. The clonotype comes from a man in his fifties in a cohort sampled during active COVID-19. The sample was peripheral blood. The chain is built from TRBV5-6 and TRBJ1-6; no firm D call. CDR3 sequence: CASSSRGLSSYNSPLHF. Here the CDR3 DNA reads TGTGCCAGCAGCTCTCGCGGCCTAAGCTCCTATAATTCACCCCTCCACTTT.